This T cell receptor (beta chain) derives from a study of PD-1 blockade in classical Hodgkin lymphoma. CDR3 length: 16 amino acids. Deletions cut 6 bases from V and 0 bases from J, with 12 bases between. CDR1 is MNHNS, CDR2 SASEGT, per germline. The sample's time point: cycle 4 day 1 (C4D1), after six to seven weeks of nivolumab. Autologous stem cell transplantation was followed by relapse in every patient, and brentuximab vedotin exposure varied. Here immunoSEQ multiplex PCR was the method, and the copy in TCRdb shows in-frame clones only, minus some. The sample lists 20,000 or so clones; 80% were seen once.

This TCR derives from a human donor with classical Hodgkin lymphoma. The V gene is TRBV6-1, the J gene TRBJ2-6; a weak D match, TRBD1 (5 bases). The sample was peripheral blood mononuclear cells (PBMCs), taken before the fourth cycle of nivolumab. The CDR3 DNA is TGTGCCAGCAGGGAACAGGTTTTCTCTGGGGCCAACGTCCTGACTTTC. It yields the protein CASREQVFSGANVLTF.